This T cell receptor (beta chain) was observed in a study of cytomegalovirus exposure and HLA in healthy donors. Broader study findings: Per a later analysis, fewer than 20,000 TCR beta sequences showed association with HLA alleles at 0.05 false discovery rate. Looking again later, the authors saw that most CMV-associated TCR beta chains seemed HLA-restricted. The authors assumed roughly uniform sequencing depth across donors for presence/absence analyses.

Everyone who donated was a healthy bone marrow donor. PCR primers comprised 60 Vbeta and 13 Jbeta primers. Sequencing used immunoSEQ multiplex PCR; TCRdb keeps in-frame clones, though not all of them. The sample consists of about 100,000 clones, approximately 81% of them appearing once. The CDR3 runs to 12 residues. Germline V lookup: CDR1 SGHNT, CDR2 YYREEE (reference sequence). V trimming: 4 bases; J trimming: 12 bases; junction bases outside the gene matches: 7. This clone was counted a single time. The antigen is not known. This chain uses TRBV5-4 with TRBJ2-1; 7 positions agree with TRBD2. Sequencing was carried out using PBMCs. The clonotype comes from a woman aged 70 to 79 in good health and CMV-seropositive. This CDR3 reads CASSATSVAQFF. CDR3 nucleotides: TGTGCCAGCAGCGCCACTAGCGTCGCGCAGTTCTTC. The full variable domain, in which reference TRBV5-4 and TRBJ2-1 provide the parts outside the CDR3, is ETGVTQSPTHLIKTRGQQVTLRCSSQSGHNTVSWYQQALGQGPQFIFQYYREEENGRGNFPPRFSGLQFPNYSSELNVNALELDDSALYLCASSATSVAQFFGPGTRLTVL.